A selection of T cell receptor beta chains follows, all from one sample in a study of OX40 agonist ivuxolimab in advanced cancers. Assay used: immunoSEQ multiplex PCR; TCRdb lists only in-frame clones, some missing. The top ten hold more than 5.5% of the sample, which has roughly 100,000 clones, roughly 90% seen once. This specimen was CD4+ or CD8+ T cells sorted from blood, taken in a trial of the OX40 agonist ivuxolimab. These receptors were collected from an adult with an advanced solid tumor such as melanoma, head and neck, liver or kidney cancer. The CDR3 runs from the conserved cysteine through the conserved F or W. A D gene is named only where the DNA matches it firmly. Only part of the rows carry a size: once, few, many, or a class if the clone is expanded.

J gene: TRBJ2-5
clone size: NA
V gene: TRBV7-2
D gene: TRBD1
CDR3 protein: CASSLEGARTQYF
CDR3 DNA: TGTGCCAGCAGCTTAGAGGGGGCTAGGACCCAGTACTTC

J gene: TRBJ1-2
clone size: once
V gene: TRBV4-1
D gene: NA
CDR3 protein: CASSQEQGKSNYGYTF
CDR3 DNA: TGCGCCAGCAGCCAAGAGCAGGGGAAGTCTAACTATGGCTACACCTTC

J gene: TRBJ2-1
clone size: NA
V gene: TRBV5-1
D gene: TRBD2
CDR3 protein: CASSLARGGNEQFF
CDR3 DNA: TGCGCCAGCAGCTTGGCCCGGGGGGGCAATGAGCAGTTCTTC

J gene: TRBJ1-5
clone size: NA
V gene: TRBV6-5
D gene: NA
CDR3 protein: CASSYSTRQPQHF
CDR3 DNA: TGTGCCAGCAGTTACTCGACTCGCCAGCCCCAGCATTTT

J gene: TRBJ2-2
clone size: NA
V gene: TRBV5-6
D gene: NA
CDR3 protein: CASSSKSRKTGELFF
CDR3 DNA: TGTGCCAGCAGCTCTAAATCCAGGAAAACCGGGGAGCTGTTTTTT

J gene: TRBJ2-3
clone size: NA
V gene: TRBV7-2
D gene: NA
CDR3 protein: CASSLPPDTQYF
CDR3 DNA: TGTGCCAGCAGCTTACCTCCAGATACGCAGTATTTT

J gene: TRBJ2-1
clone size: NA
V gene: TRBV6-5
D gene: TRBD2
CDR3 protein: CASSYSGGKADEQFF
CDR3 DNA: TGTGCCAGCAGTTACTCGGGGGGGAAGGCGGATGAGCAGTTCTTC

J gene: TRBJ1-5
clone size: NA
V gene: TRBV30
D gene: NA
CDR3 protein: CAWSPPGQPQHF
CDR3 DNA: TGTGCCTGGAGTCCCCCGGGGCAGCCCCAGCATTTT

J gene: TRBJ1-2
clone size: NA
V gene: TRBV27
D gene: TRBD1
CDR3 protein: CASGRDRGNSGYTF
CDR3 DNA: TGTGCCAGCGGAAGGGACAGGGGTAATAGTGGCTACACCTTC

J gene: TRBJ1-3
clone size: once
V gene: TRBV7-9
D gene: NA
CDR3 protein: CASSWTAYSGNTIYF
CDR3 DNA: TGTGCCAGCAGCTGGACAGCCTACTCTGGAAACACCATATATTTT

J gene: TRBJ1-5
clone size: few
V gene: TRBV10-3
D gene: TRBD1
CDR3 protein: CAISRDSATSNQPQHF
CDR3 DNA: TGTGCCATCAGCCGGGACAGCGCTACTAGCAATCAGCCCCAGCATTTT

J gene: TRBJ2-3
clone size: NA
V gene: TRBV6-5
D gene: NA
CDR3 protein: CASSHGITDTQYF
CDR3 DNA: TGTGCCAGCTCCCATGGCATCACAGATACGCAGTATTTT

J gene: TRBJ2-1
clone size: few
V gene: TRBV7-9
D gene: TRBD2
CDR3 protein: CASSLGTTGLNEQFF
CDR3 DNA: TGTGCCAGCAGCTTGGGGACTACCGGTCTCAATGAGCAGTTCTTC

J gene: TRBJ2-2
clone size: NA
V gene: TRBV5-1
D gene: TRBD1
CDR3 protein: CASSLGDRNTGELFF
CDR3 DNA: TGCGCCAGCAGCTTGGGGGACAGGAACACCGGGGAGCTGTTTTTT

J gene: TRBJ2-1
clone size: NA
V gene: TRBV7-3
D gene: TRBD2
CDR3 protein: CASSPQLLAGTNEQFF
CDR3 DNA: TGTGCCAGCAGCCCCCAGTTGCTAGCGGGGACGAATGAGCAGTTCTTC

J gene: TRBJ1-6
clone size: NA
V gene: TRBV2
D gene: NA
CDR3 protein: CASSLRSPLHF
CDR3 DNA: TGTGCCAGCAGTTTGAGGTCACCCCTCCACTTT

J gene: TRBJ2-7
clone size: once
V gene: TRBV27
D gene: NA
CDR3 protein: CASSLFWPGAIYEQYF
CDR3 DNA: TGTGCCAGCAGTTTATTTTGGCCGGGCGCGATCTACGAGCAGTACTTC

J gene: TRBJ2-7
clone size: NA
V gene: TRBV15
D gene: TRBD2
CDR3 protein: CATSRVGGSSGEYEQYF
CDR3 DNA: TGTGCCACCAGCAGAGTTGGGGGTTCTAGCGGGGAATACGAGCAGTACTTC

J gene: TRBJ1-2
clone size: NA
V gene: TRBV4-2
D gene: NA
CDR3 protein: CASSEGSQGYGYTF
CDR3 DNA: TGTGCCAGCAGCGAAGGGAGCCAGGGATATGGCTACACCTTC

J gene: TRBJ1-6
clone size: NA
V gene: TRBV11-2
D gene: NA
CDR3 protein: CASSLAHFNSPLHF
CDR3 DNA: TGTGCCAGCAGCTTAGCACACTTCAATTCACCCCTCCACTTT

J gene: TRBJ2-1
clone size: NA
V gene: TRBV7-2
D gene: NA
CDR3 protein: CASSLGYNEQFF
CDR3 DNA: TGTGCCAGCAGCTTAGGATACAATGAGCAGTTCTTC

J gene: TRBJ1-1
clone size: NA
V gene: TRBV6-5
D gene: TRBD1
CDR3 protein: CASQGGRYTEAFF
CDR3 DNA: TGTGCCAGTCAGGGGGGTAGGTACACTGAAGCTTTCTTT

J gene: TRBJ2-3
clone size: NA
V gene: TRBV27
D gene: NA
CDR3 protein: CASSLRSTDTQYF
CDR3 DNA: TGTGCCAGCAGTTTACGCAGCACAGATACGCAGTATTTT

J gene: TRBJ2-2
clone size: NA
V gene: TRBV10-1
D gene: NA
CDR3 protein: CASNGGPSNTGELFF
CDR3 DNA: TGCGCCAGCAATGGGGGCCCCTCGAACACCGGGGAGCTGTTTTTT

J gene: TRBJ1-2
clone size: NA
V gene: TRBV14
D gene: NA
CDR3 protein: CASSQGVRRNGYTF
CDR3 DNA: TGTGCCAGCAGCCAAGGGGTCAGGAGGAATGGCTACACCTTC

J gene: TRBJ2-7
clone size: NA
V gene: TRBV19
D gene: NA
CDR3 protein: CASSISTQGYEQYF
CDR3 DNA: TGTGCCAGTAGTATCTCGACCCAGGGGTACGAGCAGTACTTC

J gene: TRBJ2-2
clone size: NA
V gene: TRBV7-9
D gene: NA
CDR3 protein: CASSLGTGNTGELFF
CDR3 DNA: TGTGCCAGCAGCCTTGGTACGGGAAACACCGGGGAGCTGTTTTTT

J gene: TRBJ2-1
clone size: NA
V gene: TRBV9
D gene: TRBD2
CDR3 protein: CASSPLRAGAINEQFF
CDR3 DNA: TGTGCCAGCAGCCCCCTGAGAGCGGGGGCGATAAATGAGCAGTTCTTC

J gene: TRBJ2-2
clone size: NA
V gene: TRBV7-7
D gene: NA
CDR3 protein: CASSPRLQGGDGELFF
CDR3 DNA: TGTGCTAGCAGCCCCCGCTTGCAGGGTGGTGACGGGGAGCTGTTTTTT

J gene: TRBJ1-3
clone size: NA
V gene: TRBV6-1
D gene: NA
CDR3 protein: CASVMPGPRYTIYF
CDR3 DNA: TGTGCCAGCGTAATGCCGGGACCCCGATACACCATATATTTT

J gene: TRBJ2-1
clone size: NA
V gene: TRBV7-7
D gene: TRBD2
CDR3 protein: CASSEGTSGRFPNEQFF
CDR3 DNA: TGTGCTAGCAGCGAAGGGACTAGCGGGAGATTCCCCAATGAGCAGTTCTTC

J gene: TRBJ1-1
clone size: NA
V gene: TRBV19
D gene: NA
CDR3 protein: CASSIMAGVQNTEAFF
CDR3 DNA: TGTGCCAGTAGTATAATGGCAGGGGTTCAGAACACTGAAGCTTTCTTT

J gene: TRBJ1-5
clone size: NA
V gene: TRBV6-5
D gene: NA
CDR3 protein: CASKGGYNQPQHF
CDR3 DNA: TGTGCCAGCAAGGGGGGGTACAATCAGCCCCAGCATTTT

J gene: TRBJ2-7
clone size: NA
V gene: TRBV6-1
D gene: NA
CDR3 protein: CASSAGWEQYF
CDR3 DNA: TGTGCCAGCAGCGCCGGGTGGGAGCAGTACTTC

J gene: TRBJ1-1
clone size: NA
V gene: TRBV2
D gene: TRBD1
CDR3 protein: CARETGFGEAFF
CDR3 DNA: TGTGCCAGGGAGACAGGGTTCGGTGAAGCTTTCTTT

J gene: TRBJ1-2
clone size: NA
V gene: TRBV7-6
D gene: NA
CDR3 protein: CASSTGLGIHVTF
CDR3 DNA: TGTGCCAGCAGCACAGGGTTGGGAATTCACGTCACCTTC

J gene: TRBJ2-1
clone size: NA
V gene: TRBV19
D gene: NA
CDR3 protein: CASSIGLRGSSYNEQFF
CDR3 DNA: TGTGCCAGTAGTATAGGGCTCAGGGGAAGCTCCTACAATGAGCAGTTCTTC

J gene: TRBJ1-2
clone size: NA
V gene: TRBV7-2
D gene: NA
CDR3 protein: CASSSLALDGYTF
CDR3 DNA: TGTGCCAGCAGCTCGCTAGCGCTGGATGGCTACACCTTC

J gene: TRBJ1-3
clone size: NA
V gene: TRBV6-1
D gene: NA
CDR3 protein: CASDEGNTIYF
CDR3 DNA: TGTGCCAGCGATGAGGGAAACACCATATATTTT